These 17 T cell receptor beta chains originate from one sample sequenced in a study of CD8+ T cells in alopecia areata. Extracted RNA was reverse transcribed into cDNA, the sequencing template. Using immunoSEQ multiplex PCR, the repertoire was profiled, and TCRdb retains in-frame clones only, with some absent. The top ten clones hold 12% of a sample with roughly 110,000 clones, around three fifths of them seen once. As to treatment: oral pan-JAK inhibitor, 5-10 mg twice daily. Sample: CD8+ T cells sorted from blood, taken at week 24, from a patient treated with tofacitinib. The receptors shown here come from a human donor with alopecia areata.

The V gene is TRBV19, the J gene TRBJ2-5; 11 bases fit TRBD2. The CDR3 has 15 residues. Looked up from germline, CDR1 is LNHDA and CDR2 is SQIVND (reference sequence). J gave up 2 bases and V 5 bases, and 4 bases lay outside the gene matches. The CDR3 DNA is TGTGCCAGTAGTTCCCTAGCGGGGGGTCAAGAGACCCAGTACTTC. Its protein product is CASSSLAGGQETQYF.

This clone turned up a few times. This rearrangement joins TRBV4-3 to TRBJ1-2; tentative D call: TRBD1 (6 bases). The germline V gene encodes CDR1 LGHNA and CDR2 YSLEER. Deletions cut 4 bases from V and 2 bases from J, with 17 bases between. CDR3 length: 16 amino acids. This CDR3 is CASSPHPQGENYGYTF. In DNA form, the CDR3 reads TGCGCCAGCAGCCCCCACCCACAGGGAGAGAACTATGGCTACACCTTC.

This chain links TRBV7-9 with TRBJ1-3, with 8 bases lining up with TRBD1. The CDR3 length is 18 residues. Germline values: CDR1 SEHNR, CDR2 FQNEAQ (reference sequence). J lost 0 bases, V lost 3 bases, and 10 bases had no gene match. The CDR3 protein is CASSFGWSTGGSGNTIYF. In DNA form, the CDR3 reads TGTGCCAGCAGCTTTGGGTGGAGTACAGGGGGCTCTGGAAACACCATATATTTT.

This chain links TRBV30 with TRBJ1-2, with D maybe TRBD1 (6 bases). The V and J ends lost 0 bases and 6 bases respectively, with 14 bases between them. The CDR3 extends over 14 amino acids. Germline CDR1 GTSNPN, CDR2 SVGIG (reference sequence). CDR3 sequence reads: CAWSVHEGVNGYTF. The CDR3 DNA follows: TGTGCCTGGAGTGTACACGAGGGGGTGAATGGCTACACCTTC.

The chain has TRBV5-1 and TRBJ2-4; tentatively, D is TRBD1 (6 bases). Germline V gene data show CDR1 as SGHRS and CDR2 as YFSETQ. Trimming took 4 bases from V and 0 from J, leaving 17 bases between them. This CDR3 comprises 17 residues. CDR3 protein: CASSAGQTPLAKNIQYF. CDR3 sequence (DNA): TGCGCCAGCAGCGCCGGACAGACACCACTAGCCAAAAACATTCAGTACTTC.

The rearrangement joins TRBV5-6 to TRBJ2-1; tentatively, D is TRBD1 or TRBD2 (6 bases each). V was shortened by 3 bases and J by 6 bases, with 13 bases between the two germline ends. The CDR3 length is 14 residues. The germline V gene has CDR1 SGHDT and CDR2 YYEEEE. CDR3 nucleotides: TGTGCCAGCAGCTGGGAGGACAGTTTCAATGAGCAGTTCTTC. Translation: CASSWEDSFNEQFF. The complete variable domain, with remaining parts taken from reference TRBV5-6 and TRBJ2-1, reads DAGVTQSPTHLIKTRGQQVTLRCSPKSGHDTVSWYQQALGQGPQFIFQYYEEEERQRGNFPDRFSGHQFPNYSSELNVNALLLGDSALYLCASSWEDSFNEQFFGPGTRLTVL.

In this sample, this clone turned up once. The CDR3 bases are TGCAGCGCCTACCCTCGCACAGGGGACCTTCTATACAATGAGCAGTTCTTC. Residues: CSAYPRTGDLLYNEQFF. The chain recombines TRBV29-1 with TRBJ2-1, with 7 positions matching TRBD1. Germline V gene lookup returns CDR1 SQVTM and CDR2 ANQGSEA. The V gene end was trimmed by 7 bases and the J gene end by 4 bases; junction bases not matched to a gene: 19. There are 17 residues in the CDR3.

In its sample, this clone was seen a few times. The CDR3 coding sequence is TGCAGCGTTGAAGGGGGGTCTGGGGCCAACGTCCTGACTTTC. Its protein is CSVEGGSGANVLTF. V is TRBV29-1 and J is TRBJ2-6; D may correspond to TRBD1 or TRBD2 (5 bases each). V gave up 1 base and J gave up 1 base, with 5 bases separating them. Germline loops: CDR1 SQVTM, CDR2 ANQGSEA. This CDR3 region has 14 residues.

This clone was counted between two and nine times. One end of the junction does not line up with germline, which may come from a read error. The V gene is TRBV2, the J gene TRBJ2-5; 10 nucleotides line up with TRBD1. The germline V gene encodes CDR1 SNHLY and CDR2 FYNNEI. The CDR3 has 15 residues. CDR3 residues: CASSEDRGRGETQYF. The CDR3 DNA follows: TGTGCCAGCAGCGAAGACAGGGGGCGTGGAGAGACCCAGTACTTC.

J is TRBJ2-7 and V is TRBV27; 8 bases map to TRBD1. CDR3 length equals 12 residues. J was trimmed by 7 bases and V by 4 bases; bases with no gene match: 3. Germline V gives CDR1 MNHEY, CDR2 SMNVEV (reference sequence). The CDR3 here is CASSSTGEEQYF. The CDR3 DNA is TGTGCCAGCAGTTCGACAGGGGAAGAGCAGTACTTC.

The chain recombines TRBV9 with TRBJ2-6; D remains ambiguous. With 0 bases removed from V and 1 base from J, the gap between germline ends came to 14 bases. The CDR3 is 18 amino acids. Germline values: CDR1 SGDLS, CDR2 YYNGEE. CDR3 amino acids: CASSVVDLPPSGANVLTF. In DNA, the CDR3 is TGTGCCAGCAGCGTAGTGGACCTGCCCCCGTCTGGGGCCAACGTCCTGACTTTC. Combining the CDR3 with reference TRBV9 and TRBJ2-6 gives the whole variable domain DSGVTQTPKHLITATGQRVTLRCSPRSGDLSVYWYQQSLDQGLQFLIQYYNGEERAKGNILERFSAQQFPDLHSELNLSSLELGDSALYFCASSVVDLPPSGANVLTFGAGSRLTVL.

In its sample, this clone was seen a few times. The chain combines TRBV30 with TRBJ2-7, with D maybe TRBD1 (5 bases). The CDR3 totals 14 residues. The ends were cut back, 0 bases at V and 1 base at J, with 10 bases in the middle. Germline V lookup: CDR1 GTSNPN, CDR2 SVGIG (reference sequence). The CDR3, as DNA: TGTGCCTGGAGTGTACAGCCAGGGTCCTACGAGCAGTACTTC. Encoded protein: CAWSVQPGSYEQYF. The full variable domain, its missing parts supplied by reference TRBV30 and TRBJ2-7, is SQTIHQWPATLVQPVGSPLSLECTVEGTSNPNLYWYRQAAGRGLQLLFYSVGIGQISSEVPQNLSASRPQDRQFILSSKKLLLSDSGFYLCAWSVQPGSYEQYFGPGTRLTVT.

The rearrangement links TRBV27 to TRBJ2-5; D unclear. The CDR3 totals 15 residues. Germline V gene sequence: CDR1 MNHEY, CDR2 SMNVEV (reference sequence). V was clipped by 0 bases and J by 4 bases, with 12 bases between them. CDR3 residues: CASSLSGPTGETQYF. CDR3 in DNA: TGTGCCAGCAGTTTATCAGGACCCACCGGAGAGACCCAGTACTTC.

This clone was recorded only once. The chain combines TRBV5-4 with TRBJ2-5; the match to TRBD1 covers 11 bases. The CDR3 is 15 amino acids. With 2 bases clipped from V and 5 bases from J, the junction kept 5 bases outside the gene matches. Germline V gene lookup returns CDR1 SGHNT and CDR2 YYREEE (reference sequence). CDR3 amino acids: CASSFRTGGRETQYF. CDR3 coding DNA: TGTGCCAGCAGCTTTCGGACAGGGGGCCGGGAGACCCAGTACTTC.

This clone occurred a few times. V usage is TRBV5-6 and J usage is TRBJ2-1, with unresolved D. V shed 2 bases and J shed 9 bases, with 12 bases lying between them. CDR3 size: 13 residues. Germline CDR1 and CDR2: SGHDT and YYEEEE. CDR3 residues: CASSFQDLGEQFF. The CDR3 nucleotides read TGTGCCAGCAGCTTTCAGGACCTTGGTGAGCAGTTCTTC.

This chain connects TRBV27 to TRBJ2-4, with 9 bases that match TRBD2. CDR3 length equals 14 residues. Trimming at V came to 4 bases and at J to 9 bases, leaving 7 bases not matched to a gene. From germline, CDR1 is MNHEY and CDR2 SMNVEV (reference sequence). CDR3 protein: CASSWGLADGIQYF. In DNA form, the CDR3 reads TGTGCCAGCAGTTGGGGACTAGCCGACGGCATTCAGTACTTC.

V is TRBV4-1 and J is TRBJ1-1; TRBD1 agrees at 8 bases. Germline assignment: CDR1 MGHRA and CDR2 YSYEKL. The CDR3 extends over 17 amino acids. Trimming took 0 bases from V and 6 from J; bases not matched to a gene: 12. The CDR3 spells CASSQEDMTGEDSEAFF. CDR3 bases: TGCGCCAGCAGCCAAGAAGACATGACAGGGGAAGACTCTGAAGCTTTCTTT.